The 16 T cell receptor beta chains below were found in one sample sequenced in a study of blood T cell repertoires in COVID-19. Measured with immunoSEQ multiplex PCR; TCRdb has only the in-frame clones, and not every one. The data show around 250,000 clones, around 87% seen once. Sequences were obtained from PBMCs or T cells enriched from blood (not recorded which). These receptors were collected from a woman in her forties or fifties who had recovered from COVID-19.

The J gene is TRBJ1-1, the V gene TRBV6-5; D gene unclear. V was trimmed by 5 bases and J by 1 base, leaving 8 bases between them. The CDR3 totals 13 residues. The germline gives CDR1 MNHEY, CDR2 SVGAGI. The CDR3 loop reads CASSSEENTEAFF. The CDR3 DNA follows: TGTGCCAGCAGTAGCGAGGAGAACACTGAAGCTTTCTTT.

The genes are TRBV19 and TRBJ2-1; TRBD2 might be the D (5 bases). V dropped 6 bases and J dropped 1 base, with 16 bases sitting between them. CDR3 length: 16 residues. Germline V gives CDR1 LNHDA, CDR2 SQIVND (reference sequence). CDR3 in DNA: TGTGCCAGTAGACCCGCCAGCGGTTATTCCTACAATGAGCAGTTCTTC. Protein product: CASRPASGYSYNEQFF.

The chain joins TRBV3-1 (or the pseudogene TRBV3-2) to TRBJ1-2; D might be TRBD1 (6 bases). Germline V lookup: CDR1 LGHDT, CDR2 YNNKEL (reference sequence). Trimming took off 1 base at V and 4 bases at J, with 16 bases between the two ends. The CDR3 has 16 residues. In DNA, the CDR3 is TGTGCCAGCAGCCAAGGGGGAGGGGGTACGATCTATGGCTACACCTTC. It translates to CASSQGGGGTIYGYTF.

V usage is TRBV19 and J usage is TRBJ2-1, with 9 nucleotides matching TRBD2. V gave up 6 bases and J gave up 2 bases; unmatched junction bases: 8. CDR1 and CDR2 (germline): LNHDA, SQIVND (reference sequence). The CDR3 is made up of 16 amino acids. The CDR3: CASSLSGSLAYNEQFF. In DNA form, the CDR3 reads TGTGCCAGTAGCCTTAGCGGGAGTCTCGCCTACAATGAGCAGTTCTTC.

The chain employs TRBV19 and TRBJ1-4; D is uncertain. The germline CDR1 and CDR2 sequences are LNHDA and SQIVND (reference sequence). Trimming took off 2 bases at V and 10 bases at J, with 14 bases between the two ends. The CDR3 extends over 14 amino acids. DNA of the CDR3: TGTGCCAGTAGTATACAGAGGGAGTCGGGAAAACTGTTTTTT. It codes for CASSIQRESGKLFF.

The genes are TRBV15 and TRBJ2-1, with 11 bases that match TRBD2. This CDR3 is built from 16 residues. The germline V gene encodes CDR1 LNHNV and CDR2 YYDKDF (reference sequence). V was pared by 3 bases and J by 5 bases, with 6 bases of the junction left unmatched. DNA for the CDR3: TGTGCCACCAGCAGCGAGAGGACTAGCGGGCACAATGAGCAGTTCTTC. Amino acids: CATSSERTSGHNEQFF. The variable domain in full, with the rest retrieved from reference TRBV15 and TRBJ2-1, is DAMVIQNPRYQVTQFGKPVTLSCSQTLNHNVMYWYQQKSSQAPKLLFHYYDKDFNNEADTPDNFQSRRPNTSFCFLDIRSPGLGDTAMYLCATSSERTSGHNEQFFGPGTRLTVL.

The CDR3 coding sequence is TGTGCCAGCAGCCAATTTTCGTTTCGGGGGACAGATACGCAGTATTTT. Residues: CASSQFSFRGTDTQYF. The chain is built from TRBV14 and TRBJ2-3; tentatively, D is TRBD2 (6 bases). Trimming left V 2 bases short and J 3 bases short, with 15 bases between. CDR3 size: 16 residues. Germline loops: CDR1 SGHDN, CDR2 FVKESK.

This chain uses TRBV28 with TRBJ1-4; D not certain. Germline V gene sequence: CDR1 MDHEN, CDR2 SYDVKM. V was clipped by 6 bases and J by 1 base, with 12 bases between them. CDR3 length: 15 amino acids. The CDR3 reads CASSDRGLTNEKLFF. The CDR3 coding sequence is TGTGCCAGCAGCGACCGGGGTTTAACTAATGAAAAACTGTTTTTT.

V is TRBV18 and J is TRBJ1-3; the match to TRBD1 covers 11 bases. Per the germline V gene, CDR1 is KGHSH and CDR2 is LQKENI. Germline trimming cut 0 bases from V and 2 bases from J; bases unmatched to any gene: 9. The CDR3 has 19 residues. CDR3 sequence reads: CASSPPLGQGVSAGNTIYF. The DNA of the CDR3 is TGTGCCAGCTCACCACCGTTGGGACAGGGGGTTTCAGCTGGAAACACCATATATTTT.

V usage is TRBV28 and J usage is TRBJ2-2; 8 nucleotides agree with TRBD2. The CDR3 length is 16 residues. The germline V gene encodes CDR1 MDHEN and CDR2 SYDVKM. The junction had 14 bases not matched to a gene; V was cut back by 7 bases and J by 7 bases. The CDR3 loop is CASIRTGTRSVGELFF. The CDR3, as DNA: TGTGCCAGCATCCGAACCGGGACTAGGTCGGTCGGGGAGCTGTTTTTT.

The rearrangement uses TRBV19 and TRBJ2-7, with 7 bases identical to TRBD1. The germline V gene has CDR1 LNHDA and CDR2 SQIVND (reference sequence). V lost 7 bases to trimming and J lost 1 base; unmatched junction nucleotides: 4. This CDR3 region has 13 residues. CDR3 sequence reads: CASTSTGSYEQYF. The DNA for the CDR3 is TGTGCCAGTACCTCGACAGGGTCCTACGAGCAGTACTTC.

This chain joins TRBV2 and TRBJ1-4; TRBD1 agrees at 7 bases. V trimming: 6 bases; J trimming: 8 bases; junction bases outside the gene matches: 9. CDR1 is SNHLY, CDR2 FYNNEI, per germline. The CDR3 extends over 14 amino acids. In DNA, the CDR3 is TGTGCCAGCAGGCGACAGGGTTTGTTAGAAAAACTGTTTTTT. Its protein is CASRRQGLLEKLFF.

The chain joins TRBV3-1 (or the pseudogene TRBV3-2) to TRBJ2-4; 12 nucleotides match TRBD2. With 2 bases clipped from V and 0 bases from J, the junction kept 2 bases outside the gene matches. Germline V CDR1 and CDR2: LGHDT, YNNKEL (reference sequence). The CDR3 spans 17 residues. In DNA, the CDR3 is TGTGCCAGCAGCCAATTGACTAGCGGGGGAGCCAAAAACATTCAGTACTTC. Translated, it gives CASSQLTSGGAKNIQYF.

V gene TRBV7-3 combines with J gene TRBJ2-5; possibly TRBD2 for D (5 bases). CDR1 is SGHTA and CDR2 is FQGTGA in the germline V gene. This CDR3 spans 15 amino acids. The V end lost 2 bases, the J end lost 5 bases, and 15 bases lay between the germline ends. CDR3 sequence reads: CASSLLAGRVETQYF. For the CDR3, the DNA is TGTGCCAGCAGCTTACTGGCCGGGCGGGTTGAGACCCAGTACTTC.

The V gene is TRBV19, the J gene TRBJ2-7, with TRBD1 as a possible D gene (5 bases). The V end was cut by 2 bases, the J end by 2 bases, with 7 bases between. This CDR3 spans 13 amino acids. Germline CDR1 reads LNHDA; CDR2 reads SQIVND (reference sequence). The CDR3 DNA sequence: TGTGCCAGTAGTATACAGGGCCCCTACGAGCAGTACTTC. Encoded protein: CASSIQGPYEQYF.

The J gene is TRBJ2-7, the V gene TRBV24-1; 7 nucleotides agree with TRBD1. The CDR3 extends over 14 amino acids. CDR1 is KGHDR, CDR2 SFDVKD, per germline. With V trimmed by 4 bases and J by 3 bases, 5 bases remained unmatched. The CDR3 loop reads CATSDNAGGYEQYF. The CDR3 bases are TGTGCCACCAGTGACAACGCAGGGGGCTACGAGCAGTACTTC.